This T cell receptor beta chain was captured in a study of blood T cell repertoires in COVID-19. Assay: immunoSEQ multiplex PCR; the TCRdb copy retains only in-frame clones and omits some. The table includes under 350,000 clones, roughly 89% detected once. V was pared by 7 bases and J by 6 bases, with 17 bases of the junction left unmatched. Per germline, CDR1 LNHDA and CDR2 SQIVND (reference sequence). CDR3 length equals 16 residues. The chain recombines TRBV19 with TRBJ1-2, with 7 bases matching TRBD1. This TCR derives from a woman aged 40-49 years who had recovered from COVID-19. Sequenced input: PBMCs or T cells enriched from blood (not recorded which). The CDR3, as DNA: TGTGCCAGTACTTCGACAGGGCTTACTCCCCTCCATGGCTACACCTTC. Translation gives CASTSTGLTPLHGYTF. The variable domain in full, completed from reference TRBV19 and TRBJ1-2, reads DGGITQSPKYLFRKEGQNVTLSCEQNLNHDAMYWYRQDPGQGLRLIYYSQIVNDFQKGDIAEGYSVSREKKESFPLTVTSAQKNPTAFYLCASTSTGLTPLHGYTFGSGTRLTVV.